This TCR beta chain was obtained from a study of T cell clonality in common variable immunodeficiency. Whole-study results and caveats: Reportedly, TCR beta sequences from common variable immunodeficiency showed fewer deletions and N-nucleotide insertions.

Germline assignment: CDR1 SGHAT and CDR2 FQNNGV. The CDR3 contains 14 residues. Trimming took off 3 bases at V and 9 bases at J, with 12 bases between the two ends. This clone has ten or more counts. Its antigen is not identified. The CDR3 end falls 3 residues outside the read, so it is completed with the germline J gene. Sequencing was performed with immunoSEQ multiplex PCR; in TCRdb, only in-frame clones are kept and a portion is missing. The sample includes just over 20,000 clones, none of them occurring once. Each donor provided roughly 4.5 to 8.5 ml of heparinized whole blood. J is TRBJ1-6 and V is TRBV11-2, with unresolved D. Sequenced sample: peripheral blood mononuclear cells. The receptor comes from a human donor with common variable immunodeficiency. The CDR3 reads CASSFIWAGSPLHF. CDR3 DNA (partial): TGTGCCAGCAGCTTTATTTGGGCGGGTTCACCC.